This T cell receptor (beta chain) emerged from a study of cytomegalovirus exposure and HLA in healthy donors. Background on the study: Within the Caucasian-associated ancestry cluster were around 81% of the approximately 400 genotyped donors.

Study-wide findings and caveats: Association of a missense DCLRE1C variant with TCR beta V- and J-gene trimming was reported in a later analysis.

Nominally healthy donors were sampled, though unrecorded immune exposures were likely. The PCR had 60 Vbeta and 13 Jbeta primers. Sequencing was performed with immunoSEQ multiplex PCR; in TCRdb, only in-frame clones are kept and a portion is missing. In all, the sample yields over 100,000 clones. A remark on this clone: What it binds is unknown.

This CDR3 region has 15 residues. Germline values: CDR1 SGHTA, CDR2 FQGNSA. The junction had 8 bases not matched to a gene; V was cut back by 6 bases and J by 7 bases. This clonotype was obtained from a man under 40 in good health and CMV-seronegative. This chain joins TRBV7-2 and TRBJ2-1, with 11 positions matching TRBD1. Sequencing was performed on PBMCs. CDR3 sequence reads: CASRPDRGRGNEQFF. CDR3 DNA sequence: TGTGCCAGCAGACCGGACAGGGGGCGCGGAAATGAGCAGTTCTTC.